Listed here are 27 T cell receptor beta chains from one sample, sequenced in a study of control samples from healthy donors and cancer patients. The data were produced by immunoSEQ multiplex PCR, yet TCRdb's version contains in-frame clones alone and is incomplete. The data hold under 150,000 clones, with over 90% observed a single time. Material for sequencing was blood. All receptors derive from a man aged 25 to 40 in good health.

The V call is TRBV5-8, the J call TRBJ2-5; D might be TRBD1 (5 bases). V shed 2 bases and J shed 6 bases, with 11 bases lying between them. CDR3 size: 13 residues. Germline CDR1 is SGHTS and CDR2 is YDEGEE. As DNA, the CDR3 is TGTGCCAGCAGCTTTTCTAGGGGAAAGACCCAGTACTTC. Its protein is CASSFSRGKTQYF.

V usage is TRBV11-2 and J usage is TRBJ2-7; TRBD2 matches 7 bases. The junction had 8 bases not matched to a gene; V was cut back by 5 bases and J by 1 base. CDR3 length: 15 amino acids. Per the germline V gene, CDR1 is SGHAT and CDR2 is FQNNGV. CDR3 sequence: CASSRSRGVSYEQYF. CDR3 nucleotides: TGTGCCAGCAGCCGGAGCCGGGGGGTATCCTACGAGCAGTACTTC.

V and J are TRBV27 and TRBJ1-5, with D maybe TRBD1 (5 bases). Per the germline V gene, CDR1 is MNHEY and CDR2 is SMNVEV (reference sequence). The CDR3 contains 14 residues. The V gene lost 2 bases and the J gene lost 5 bases, with 10 bases spanning the gap. CDR3 protein: CASSLAGNHQPQHF. DNA for the CDR3: TGTGCCAGCAGTTTAGCAGGGAATCATCAGCCCCAGCATTTT.

Here the CDR3 reads CASSLGPGSEETQYF. In DNA form, the CDR3 reads TGTGCCAGCAGCTTGGGGCCAGGGAGTGAGGAGACCCAGTACTTC. The chain recombines TRBV5-4 with TRBJ2-5; D is perhaps TRBD1 or TRBD2 (5 bases each). Trimming cost V 0 bases and J 5 bases, with 14 bases left between them. Germline V gives CDR1 SGHNT, CDR2 YYREEE (reference sequence). This CDR3 contains 15 residues.

The chain is built from TRBV11-2 and TRBJ2-2; TRBD2 matches at 10 bases. This CDR3 contains 15 residues. V lost 5 bases, J lost 5 bases, and 5 bases stayed unmatched. Germline CDR1 is SGHAT and CDR2 is FQNNGV. The CDR3: CASSIPGLATGELFF. In DNA, the CDR3 is TGTGCCAGCAGCATACCGGGACTAGCGACCGGGGAGCTGTTTTTT.

The V call is TRBV5-1, the J call TRBJ1-5; TRBD1 is a possible D gene (5 bases). Germline loops: CDR1 SGHRS, CDR2 YFSETQ. The CDR3 contains 17 residues. Trimming cost V 4 bases and J 0 bases, with 17 bases left between them. The CDR3 sequence: CASSPGVGSHSNQPQHF. For the CDR3, the DNA is TGCGCCAGCAGCCCGGGGGTAGGGAGCCATAGCAATCAGCCCCAGCATTTT.

The chain uses TRBV18 and TRBJ2-7; the D gene is possibly TRBD1 (5 bases). The V gene lost 0 bases and the J gene lost 3 bases, with 15 bases spanning the gap. CDR1 KGHSH and CDR2 LQKENI come from the germline V gene. The CDR3 loop spans 16 amino acids. CDR3 bases: TGTGCCAGCTCACCACCGGCGGCAGGGTTAAGCTACGAGCAGTACTTC. Its translation: CASSPPAAGLSYEQYF.

The chain links TRBV7-2 to TRBJ1-5; TRBD1 might be the D (6 bases). Germline V gene sequence: CDR1 SGHTA, CDR2 FQGNSA. V was cut by 5 bases and J by 4 bases, with 12 bases left in between. This CDR3 comprises 14 residues. CDR3 coding DNA: TGTGCCAGCAGCCCGGGGAGGGGGAATCAGCCCCAGCATTTT. It is translated as CASSPGRGNQPQHF.

This clone was picked up a small number of times. The genes are TRBV4-1 and TRBJ1-2; D not resolved. The CDR3 contains 16 residues. Germline CDR1 MGHRA, CDR2 YSYEKL. V lost 5 bases and J lost 0, with 16 bases in between. Here the CDR3 DNA reads TGCGCCAGCAGCTTCTTCGTGGGGATAGCTAACTATGGCTACACCTTC. Its protein is CASSFFVGIANYGYTF.

This sequence joins TRBV27 and TRBJ2-7, with D perhaps being TRBD1 or TRBD2 (5 bases each). V was cut by 8 bases and J by 4 bases, with 24 bases left in between. This CDR3 is built from 16 residues. The germline V gene has CDR1 MNHEY and CDR2 SMNVEV (reference sequence). The CDR3 region is CASSPARGDGIYEQYF. CDR3 sequence (DNA): TGTGCCAGCTCCCCGGCGAGGGGTGATGGTATTTACGAGCAGTACTTC.

V is TRBV9 and J is TRBJ2-1, with D maybe TRBD2 (6 bases). The CDR3 consists of 14 residues. Germline values: CDR1 SGDLS, CDR2 YYNGEE. V lost 0 bases, J lost 3 bases, and 7 bases lay in between. CDR3 sequence (DNA): TGTGCCAGCAGCGTAGCGGGGGTCTACAATGAGCAGTTCTTC. It is translated as CASSVAGVYNEQFF.

The chain links TRBV6-1 to TRBJ2-6; D possibly corresponds to TRBD1 (5 bases). Per germline, CDR1 MNHNS and CDR2 SASEGT. This CDR3 spans 16 amino acids. Trimming cost V 4 bases and J 0 bases, with 10 bases left between them. CDR3: CASSAQGASGANVLTF. CDR3 DNA sequence: TGTGCCAGCAGTGCTCAAGGGGCCTCTGGGGCCAACGTCCTGACTTTC.

This chain links TRBV11-2 with TRBJ2-5, with 7 bases that match TRBD2. Germline assignment: CDR1 SGHAT and CDR2 FQNNGV. This CDR3 is 16 amino acids long. V lost 7 bases, J lost 5 bases, and 16 bases stayed unmatched. Here the CDR3 DNA reads TGTGCCAGCACCCCCCGGGGGGTAGCACTTCGGGAGACCCAGTACTTC. This encodes CASTPRGVALRETQYF.

Comments on this clone: This CDR3 is also generated by other DNA sequences in the sample. The CDR3 sequence is CSVGLAKNIQYF. The CDR3 region has the DNA TGCAGCGTTGGACTAGCCAAAAACATTCAGTACTTC. The chain links TRBV29-1 to TRBJ2-4; D gene unclear. Germline assignment: CDR1 SQVTM and CDR2 ANQGSEA. V was cut by 4 bases and J by 0 bases, with 4 bases left in between. The CDR3 consists of 12 residues. Full variable domain (rest looked up from reference TRBV29-1 and TRBJ2-4): SAVISQKPSRDICQRGTSLTIQCQVDSQVTMMFWYRQQPGQSLTLIATANQGSEATYESGFVIDKFPISRPNLTFSTLTVSNMSPEDSSIYLCSVGLAKNIQYFGAGTRLSVL.

This chain uses TRBV10-3 with TRBJ2-1; 13 positions agree with TRBD2. After removal of 3 bases from V and 5 bases from J, the junction contained 1 base not matched to a gene. The CDR3 totals 15 residues. Germline V CDR1 and CDR2: ENHRY, SYGVKD. CDR3 bases: TGTGCCATCAGTGAAGGGACTAGCGGGAACAATGAGCAGTTCTTC. Translated, it gives CAISEGTSGNNEQFF.

The rearrangement uses TRBV6-5 and TRBJ2-3, with TRBD2 matching over 7 bases. The CDR3 length is 14 residues. V shed 6 bases and J 1 base; nucleotides not matched to a gene: 4. CDR1 and CDR2 from the germline V gene are MNHEY and SVGAGI. CDR3 amino acids: CASSLTSGTDTQYF. In DNA, the CDR3 is TGTGCCAGCAGCCTTACTAGCGGCACAGATACGCAGTATTTT.

V usage is TRBV2 and J usage is TRBJ2-5; 8 nucleotides match TRBD1. The germline gives CDR1 SNHLY, CDR2 FYNNEI. The V segment lost 7 bases and the J segment 7 bases; nucleotides outside the gene matches: 14. The CDR3 totals 15 residues. The CDR3 sequence: CASKISGGISGTQYF. The CDR3 coding sequence is TGTGCCAGCAAAATTTCAGGGGGCATATCAGGGACCCAGTACTTC.

This chain joins TRBV19 and TRBJ1-1, with D possibly matching TRBD1 (6 bases). Trimming pared 3 bases from V and 5 bases from J, leaving 34 bases between. CDR1 and CDR2 from the germline V gene are LNHDA and SQIVND (reference sequence). The CDR3 sequence is 21 residues long. CDR3 amino acids: CASSMGGGFNYVLGYGTEAFF. For the CDR3, the DNA is TGTGCCAGTAGTATGGGAGGGGGTTTTAATTATGTTCTTGGTTATGGGACTGAAGCTTTCTTT. Full variable domain (missing parts from reference TRBV19 and TRBJ1-1): DGGITQSPKYLFRKEGQNVTLSCEQNLNHDAMYWYRQDPGQGLRLIYYSQIVNDFQKGDIAEGYSVSREKKESFPLTVTSAQKNPTAFYLCASSMGGGFNYVLGYGTEAFFGQGTRLTVV.

This chain links TRBV19 with TRBJ2-1; 8 nucleotides agree with TRBD1. The germline gives CDR1 LNHDA, CDR2 SQIVND (reference sequence). V was pared by 3 bases and J by 16 bases, with 8 bases of the junction left unmatched. The CDR3 has 12 residues. The CDR3 loop is CASSIPGQGRFF. CDR3 sequence (DNA): TGTGCCAGTAGTATTCCCGGACAGGGTCGCTTCTTC.

V and J are TRBV28 and TRBJ2-5, with a tentative D call TRBD1 (5 bases). Germline lookup yields CDR1 MDHEN and CDR2 SYDVKM. The CDR3 has 16 residues. V lost 6 bases and J 1 base, leaving 18 bases between the germline ends. In DNA, the CDR3 is TGTGCCAGCAGCCGACCGACAGCACCGAGCCAAGAGACCCAGTACTTC. Amino acids: CASSRPTAPSQETQYF.

This chain links TRBV12-3 or TRBV12-4 with TRBJ1-6, with D hard to call. The CDR3 loop spans 12 amino acids. Trimming cost V 4 bases and J 7 bases, with 5 bases left between them. CDR3: CASSSNNSPLHF. For the CDR3, the DNA is TGTGCCAGCAGTTCCAACAATTCACCCCTCCACTTT.

The V gene is TRBV10-2, the J gene TRBJ1-5, with 9 nucleotides matching TRBD1. The CDR3 consists of 18 residues. Germline V gene sequence: CDR1 WSHSY, CDR2 SAAADI. V trimming: 5 bases; J trimming: 2 bases; junction bases outside the gene matches: 13. The CDR3 protein is CASSRGQGWDVGNQPQHF. The CDR3 DNA sequence: TGCGCCAGCAGTCGCGGACAGGGGTGGGATGTGGGCAATCAGCCCCAGCATTTT.

CDR3 in DNA: TGTGCCAGCAGCTTAACCGGACTAGCGGGGATTGGGCACACAGATACGCAGTATTTT. Its translation is CASSLTGLAGIGHTDTQYF. V and J are TRBV7-3 and TRBJ2-3, with 12 bases identical to TRBD2. V dropped 0 bases and J dropped 2; count of bases not matched to a gene: 9. CDR1 is SGHTA and CDR2 is FQGTGA in the germline V gene. CDR3 length: 19 residues.

This clone was observed a single time. The rearrangement links TRBV27 to TRBJ2-1; a possible D gene is TRBD1 (6 bases). The ends were cut back, 3 bases at V and 9 bases at J, with 18 bases in the middle. This CDR3 comprises 15 residues. In germline, CDR1 is MNHEY, CDR2 SMNVEV (reference sequence). Written as DNA, the CDR3 is TGTGCCAGCAGTTTCTCCACAGGGAAACTCTCTGAGCAGTTCTTC. It specifies CASSFSTGKLSEQFF.

This chain connects TRBV15 to TRBJ2-7; D gene unclear. CDR1 LNHNV and CDR2 YYDKDF come from the germline V gene (reference sequence). V gave up 5 bases and J gave up 5 bases, with 16 bases separating them. The CDR3 sequence is 14 residues long. CDR3 region: CATSQNSAFDEQYV. CDR3 coding DNA: TGTGCCACCAGCCAGAATTCAGCCTTCGACGAGCAGTACGTC.

The chain combines TRBV10-3 with TRBJ2-7, with 8 bases fitting TRBD1. CDR3 length equals 15 residues. V trimming: 3 bases; J trimming: 1 base; junction bases outside the gene matches: 5. Germline CDR1 reads ENHRY; CDR2 reads SYGVKD. The CDR3, as DNA: TGTGCCATCAGTGATGGGACAGGCTATTCCTACGAGCAGTACTTC. This translates into CAISDGTGYSYEQYF.

This chain uses TRBV28 with TRBJ1-2; no reliable D call. From germline, CDR1 is MDHEN and CDR2 SYDVKM. CDR3 length equals 13 residues. The V end was cut by 5 bases, the J end by 4 bases, with 11 bases between. In DNA form, the CDR3 reads TGTGCCAGCAGTACAACCCCCTCCTATGGCTACACCTTC. Residues: CASSTTPSYGYTF.